The clone carrying this TCR beta chain was counted at least ten times. As to time point: after trial treatment. As for treatment: LDRT plus nivolumab, ipilimumab, low-dose cyclophosphamide and aspirin (RACIN trial). It was nivolumab, ipilimumab, aspirin, low-dose cyclophosphamide and low-dose radiotherapy that donors received. Germline CDR1 is SQVTM and CDR2 is ANQGSEA. CDR3 size: 13 residues. V dropped 7 bases and J dropped 12 bases, with 22 bases sitting between them. Covering alpha and beta chains, TRAV- and TRBV-specific primers were used for the first-strand cDNA. Using a constant-region primer together with a V-primer adapter, TCRs were subjected to 15 to 20 PCR cycles of amplification. The isolated mRNA underwent amplification through in vitro transcription. TCRdb reanalysed the reads using MiXCR and keeps one entry per CDR3 protein. This sample has approximately 84,000 distinct CDR3 sequences, with less than 20% found just once.

The data were obtained in a study of low-dose radiotherapy and immunotherapy resistance in tumors. Study overall: Fractions of 0.5 Gy went to Cohort 1 every 2 weeks, totaling 6.5 Gy.

V usage is TRBV29-1 and J usage is TRBJ2-1; D assignment may be TRBD1 or TRBD2 (6 bases each). The receptor was derived from a male donor with prostate cancer. The input for sequencing was PBMCs, taken after low-dose radiotherapy plus immunotherapy. In DNA form, the CDR3 reads TGCAGCGCCCACCTGGGGGGCTCTGGGGTGCAGTTCTTC. Its protein is CSAHLGGSGVQFF.